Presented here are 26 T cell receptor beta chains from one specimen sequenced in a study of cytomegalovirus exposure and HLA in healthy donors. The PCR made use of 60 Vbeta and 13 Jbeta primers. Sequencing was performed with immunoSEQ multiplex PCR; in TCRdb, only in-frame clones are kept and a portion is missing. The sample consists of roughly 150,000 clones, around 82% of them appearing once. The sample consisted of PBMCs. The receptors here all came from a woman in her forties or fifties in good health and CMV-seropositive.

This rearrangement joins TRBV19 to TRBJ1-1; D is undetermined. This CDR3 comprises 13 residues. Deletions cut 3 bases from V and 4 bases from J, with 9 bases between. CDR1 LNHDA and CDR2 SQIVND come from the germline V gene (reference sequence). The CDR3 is CASSISGPTEAFF. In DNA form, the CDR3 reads TGTGCCAGTAGTATTAGTGGGCCCACTGAAGCTTTCTTT.

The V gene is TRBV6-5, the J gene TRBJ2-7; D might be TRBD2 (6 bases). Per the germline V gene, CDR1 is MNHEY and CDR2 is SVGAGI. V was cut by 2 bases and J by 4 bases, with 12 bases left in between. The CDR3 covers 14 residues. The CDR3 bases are TGTGCCAGCAGTTACGCCGGGGCGGGATACGAGCAGTACTTC. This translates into CASSYAGAGYEQYF.

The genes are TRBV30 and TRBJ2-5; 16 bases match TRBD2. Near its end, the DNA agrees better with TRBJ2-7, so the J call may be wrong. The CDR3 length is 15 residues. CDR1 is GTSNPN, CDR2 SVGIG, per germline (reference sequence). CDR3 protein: CAWSAGTSGRGEQYF. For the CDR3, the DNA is TGTGCCTGGAGTGCCGGGACTAGCGGGAGGGGCGAGCAGTACTTC.

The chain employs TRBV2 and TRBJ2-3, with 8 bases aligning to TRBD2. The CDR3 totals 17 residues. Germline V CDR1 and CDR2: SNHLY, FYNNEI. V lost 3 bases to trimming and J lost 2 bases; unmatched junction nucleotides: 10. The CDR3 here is CASSDRRLAGFTDTQYF. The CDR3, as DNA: TGTGCCAGCAGTGATCGGAGGCTAGCGGGCTTCACAGATACGCAGTATTTT.

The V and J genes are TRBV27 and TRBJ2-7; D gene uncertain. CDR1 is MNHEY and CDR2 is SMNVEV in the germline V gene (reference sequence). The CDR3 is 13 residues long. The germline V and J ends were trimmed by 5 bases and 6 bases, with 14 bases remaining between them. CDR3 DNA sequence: TGTGCCAGCAGTCTCTCGATACTCGGCGAGCAGTACTTC. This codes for CASSLSILGEQYF.

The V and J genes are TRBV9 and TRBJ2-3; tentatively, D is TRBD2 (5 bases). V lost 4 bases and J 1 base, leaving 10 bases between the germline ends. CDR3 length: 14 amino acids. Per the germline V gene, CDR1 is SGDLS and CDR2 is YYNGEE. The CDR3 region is CASSSRTGTDTQYF. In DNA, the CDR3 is TGTGCCAGCAGCAGCCGGACTGGCACAGATACGCAGTATTTT.

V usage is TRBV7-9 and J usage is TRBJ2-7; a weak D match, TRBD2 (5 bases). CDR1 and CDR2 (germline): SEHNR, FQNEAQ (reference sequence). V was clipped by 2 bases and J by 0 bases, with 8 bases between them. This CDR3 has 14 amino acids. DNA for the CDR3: TGTGCCAGCAGCTTAAGTGGGAGCTCCTACGAGCAGTACTTC. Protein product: CASSLSGSSYEQYF.

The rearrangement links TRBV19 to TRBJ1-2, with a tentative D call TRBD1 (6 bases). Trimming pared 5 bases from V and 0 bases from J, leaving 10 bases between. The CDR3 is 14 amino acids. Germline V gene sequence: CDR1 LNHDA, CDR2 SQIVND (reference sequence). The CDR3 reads CASSPDRTNYGYTF. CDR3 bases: TGTGCCAGTAGTCCGGACAGAACTAACTATGGCTACACCTTC. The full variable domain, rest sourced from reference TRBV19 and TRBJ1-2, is DGGITQSPKYLFRKEGQNVTLSCEQNLNHDAMYWYRQDPGQGLRLIYYSQIVNDFQKGDIAEGYSVSREKKESFPLTVTSAQKNPTAFYLCASSPDRTNYGYTFGSGTRLTVV.

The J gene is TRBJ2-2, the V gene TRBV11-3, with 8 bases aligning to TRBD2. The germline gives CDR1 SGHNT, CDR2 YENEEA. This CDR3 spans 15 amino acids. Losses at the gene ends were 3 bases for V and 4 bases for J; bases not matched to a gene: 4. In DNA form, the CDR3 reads TGTGCCAGCAGCTTCTCCGGGACTAGCACCGGGGAGCTGTTTTTT. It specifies CASSFSGTSTGELFF.

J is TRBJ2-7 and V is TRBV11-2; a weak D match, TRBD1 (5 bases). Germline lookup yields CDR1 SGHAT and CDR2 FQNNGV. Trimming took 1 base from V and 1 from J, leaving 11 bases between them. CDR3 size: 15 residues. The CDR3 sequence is CASSLGEGVSYEQYF. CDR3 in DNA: TGTGCCAGCAGCTTAGGAGAAGGGGTGTCCTACGAGCAGTACTTC.

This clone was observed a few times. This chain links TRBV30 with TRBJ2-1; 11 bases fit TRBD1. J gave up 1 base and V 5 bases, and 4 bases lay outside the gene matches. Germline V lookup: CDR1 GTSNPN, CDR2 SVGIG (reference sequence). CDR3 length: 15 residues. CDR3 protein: CAWSRDRGSYNEQFF. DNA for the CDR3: TGTGCCTGGTCTCGGGACAGGGGGTCCTACAATGAGCAGTTCTTC.

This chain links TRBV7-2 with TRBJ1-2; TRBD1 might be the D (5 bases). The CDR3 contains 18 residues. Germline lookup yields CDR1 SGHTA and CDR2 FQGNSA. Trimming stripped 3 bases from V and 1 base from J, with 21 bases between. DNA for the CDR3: TGTGCCAGCAGCTTGAACCAGGAGCAACAGGCGTTTAACTATGGCTACACCTTC. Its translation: CASSLNQEQQAFNYGYTF.

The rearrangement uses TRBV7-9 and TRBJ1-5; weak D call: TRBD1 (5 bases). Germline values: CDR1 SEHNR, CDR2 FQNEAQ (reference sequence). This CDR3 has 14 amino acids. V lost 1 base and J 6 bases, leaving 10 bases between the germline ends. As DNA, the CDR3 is TGTGCCAGCAGCTTAGAGGGGTTCGGTCAGCCCCAGCATTTT. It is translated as CASSLEGFGQPQHF.

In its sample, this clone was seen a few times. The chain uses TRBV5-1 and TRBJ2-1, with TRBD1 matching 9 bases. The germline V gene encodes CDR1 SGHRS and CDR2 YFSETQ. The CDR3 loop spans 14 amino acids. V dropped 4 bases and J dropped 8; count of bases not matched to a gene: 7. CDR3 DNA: TGCGCCAGCAGCGCGGACAGGGGAACGGATGAGCAGTTCTTC. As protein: CASSADRGTDEQFF.

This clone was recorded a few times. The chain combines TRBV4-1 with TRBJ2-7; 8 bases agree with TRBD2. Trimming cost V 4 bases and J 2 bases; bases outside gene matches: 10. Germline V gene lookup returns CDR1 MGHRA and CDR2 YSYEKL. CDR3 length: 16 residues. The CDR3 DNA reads TGCGCCAGCAGCCTGATCCGGGGGGGCCGCACCTACGAGCAGTACTTC. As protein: CASSLIRGGRTYEQYF.

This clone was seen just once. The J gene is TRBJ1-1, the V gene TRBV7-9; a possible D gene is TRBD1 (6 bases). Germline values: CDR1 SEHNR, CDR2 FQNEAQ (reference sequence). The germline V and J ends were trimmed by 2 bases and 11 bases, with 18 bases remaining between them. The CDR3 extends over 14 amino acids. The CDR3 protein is CASSLNGDTMTAFF. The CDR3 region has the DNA TGTGCCAGCAGCTTAAACGGGGACACCATGACGGCTTTCTTT. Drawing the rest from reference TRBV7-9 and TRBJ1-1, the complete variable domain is DTGVSQNPRHKITKRGQNVTFRCDPISEHNRLYWYRQTLGQGPEFLTYFQNEAQLEKSRLLSDRFSAERPKGSFSTLEIQRTEQGDSAMYLCASSLNGDTMTAFFGQGTRLTVV.

CDR3 region: CASSPGGGYIQYF. The DNA for the CDR3 is TGTGCCAGCAGCCCCGGGGGGGGATACATTCAGTACTTC. The J gene is TRBJ2-4, the V gene TRBV7-2; the match to TRBD2 covers 8 bases. Looked up from germline, CDR1 is SGHTA and CDR2 is FQGNSA. The CDR3 sequence is 13 residues long. The V gene end was trimmed by 5 bases and the J gene end by 8 bases; junction bases not matched to a gene: 5.

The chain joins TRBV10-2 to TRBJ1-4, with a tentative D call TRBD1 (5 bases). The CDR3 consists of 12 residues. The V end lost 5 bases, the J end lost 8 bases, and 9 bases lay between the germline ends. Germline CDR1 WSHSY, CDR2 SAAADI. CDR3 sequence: CASSNGGEKLFF. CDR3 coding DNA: TGCGCCAGCAGTAACGGGGGAGAAAAACTGTTTTTT.

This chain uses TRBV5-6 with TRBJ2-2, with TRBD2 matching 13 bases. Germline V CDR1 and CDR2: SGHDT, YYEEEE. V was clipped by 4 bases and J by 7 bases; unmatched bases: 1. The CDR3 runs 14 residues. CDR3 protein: CASSGLAGVGELFF. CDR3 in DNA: TGTGCCAGCAGCGGACTAGCGGGGGTCGGGGAGCTGTTTTTT. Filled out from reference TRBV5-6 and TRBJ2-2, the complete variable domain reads DAGVTQSPTHLIKTRGQQVTLRCSPKSGHDTVSWYQQALGQGPQFIFQYYEEEERQRGNFPDRFSGHQFPNYSSELNVNALLLGDSALYLCASSGLAGVGELFFGEGSRLTVL.

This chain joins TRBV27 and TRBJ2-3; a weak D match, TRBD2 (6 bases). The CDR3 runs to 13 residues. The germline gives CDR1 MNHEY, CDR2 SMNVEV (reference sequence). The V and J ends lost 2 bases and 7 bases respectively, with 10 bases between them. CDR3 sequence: CASSLGGSYTQYF. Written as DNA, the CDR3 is TGTGCCAGCAGTTTAGGAGGGTCTTATACGCAGTATTTT.

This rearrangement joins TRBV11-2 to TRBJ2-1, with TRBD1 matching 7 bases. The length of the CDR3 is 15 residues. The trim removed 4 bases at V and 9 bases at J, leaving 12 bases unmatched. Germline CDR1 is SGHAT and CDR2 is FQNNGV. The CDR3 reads CASSYYRDRVSEQFF. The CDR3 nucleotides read TGTGCCAGCAGCTACTACCGGGACAGAGTTAGTGAGCAGTTCTTC.

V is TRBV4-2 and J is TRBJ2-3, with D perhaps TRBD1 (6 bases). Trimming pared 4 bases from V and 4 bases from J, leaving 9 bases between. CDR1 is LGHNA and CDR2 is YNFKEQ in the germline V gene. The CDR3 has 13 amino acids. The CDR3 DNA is TGTGCCAGCAGCCTTTACAGGGCAGATACGCAGTATTTT. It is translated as CASSLYRADTQYF.

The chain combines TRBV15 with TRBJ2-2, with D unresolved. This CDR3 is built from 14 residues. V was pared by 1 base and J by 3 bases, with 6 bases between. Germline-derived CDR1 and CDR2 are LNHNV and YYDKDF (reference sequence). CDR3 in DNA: TGTGCCACCAGCAGAGTCGCGGACACCGGGGAGCTGTTTTTT. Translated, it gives CATSRVADTGELFF.

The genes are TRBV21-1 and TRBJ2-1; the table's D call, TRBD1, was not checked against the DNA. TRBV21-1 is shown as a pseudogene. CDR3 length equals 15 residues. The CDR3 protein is CASSARQYTYNEQFF. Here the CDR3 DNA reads TGTGCCAGCAGCGCGCGACAGTATACCTACAATGAGCAGTTCTTC.

The CDR3 region has the DNA TGTGCCAGCGAGGGCAGGGGAAACGAGCAGTACTTC. Translation gives CASEGRGNEQYF. The chain combines TRBV2 with TRBJ2-7; TRBD1 might be the D (6 bases). Germline lookup yields CDR1 SNHLY and CDR2 FYNNEI. CDR3 length: 12 amino acids. V lost 8 bases, J lost 5 bases, and 13 bases lay in between.

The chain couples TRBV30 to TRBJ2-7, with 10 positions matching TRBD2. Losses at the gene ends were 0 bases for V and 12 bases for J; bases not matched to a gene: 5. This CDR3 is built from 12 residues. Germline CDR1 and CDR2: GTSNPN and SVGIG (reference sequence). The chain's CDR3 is CAWSVPGLAPYF. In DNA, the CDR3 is TGTGCCTGGAGTGTACCGGGACTAGCGCCGTACTTC.